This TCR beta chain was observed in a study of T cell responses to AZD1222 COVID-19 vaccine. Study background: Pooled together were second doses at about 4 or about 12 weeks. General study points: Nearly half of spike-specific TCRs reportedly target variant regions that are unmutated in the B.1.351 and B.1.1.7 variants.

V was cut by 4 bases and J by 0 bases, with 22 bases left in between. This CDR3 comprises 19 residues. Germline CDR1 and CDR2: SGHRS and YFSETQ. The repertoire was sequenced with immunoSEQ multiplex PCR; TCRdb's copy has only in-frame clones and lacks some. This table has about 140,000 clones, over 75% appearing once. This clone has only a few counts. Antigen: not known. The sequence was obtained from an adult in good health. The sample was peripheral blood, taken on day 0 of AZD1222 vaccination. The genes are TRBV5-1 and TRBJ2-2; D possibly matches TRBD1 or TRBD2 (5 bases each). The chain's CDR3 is CASSLLWEPGPTNTGELFF. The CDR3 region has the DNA TGCGCCAGCAGCCTACTGTGGGAGCCGGGACCCACGAACACCGGGGAGCTGTTTTTT.